The clone carrying this T cell receptor beta chain was seen many times. No antigen is known for it. Researchers amplified the TCR beta CDR3 regions from RNA transcripts. TCR CDR3 regions were first amplified by RT-PCR with HTBI primers. TCRdb reanalysed the multiplex PCR reads using MiXCR and keeps one entry per CDR3 protein. The profile shows roughly 550,000 distinct CDR3 sequences, 16% of them singletons. These data are taken from a study of T cells in Graves' hyperthyroidism and ophthalmopathy. Study-wide context: Peripheral blood collection took place at initial diagnosis, before any treatment. Study conclusions and caveats: Blood samples included most of the expanded thyroid clonotypes exceeding 0.001.

The study left out patients who had uncontrolled infection, other autoimmune disease, pregnancy or lactation. The source of the PBMCs was 8.5 to 10 ml of fresh peripheral blood. V lost 0 bases, J lost 4 bases, and 16 bases lay in between. The CDR3 has 16 amino acids. CDR1 and CDR2 (germline): SGDLS, YYNGEE. J is TRBJ1-2 and V is TRBV9; D gene uncertain. The TCR originated in a woman aged 25 to 45 with Graves' ophthalmopathy. The specimen was blood. This chain's CDR3 is CASSVDHRSSSYGYTF. CDR3 bases: TGTGCCAGCAGCGTAGATCATCGGAGTTCATCCTATGGCTACACCTTC.